One TCR beta chain is described in this entry. This clone has just one count. Its antigen is unknown. Base qualities are missing; no much larger clone stands one base away. The library was built by means of the immunoSEQ multiplex PCR assay. For the multiplex PCR, a mixture combining 60 forward primers for TCR Vbeta segments and 13 reverse primers for TCR Jbeta segments was used. A multiplex PCR assay on genomic DNA amplified the CDR3 region of rearranged TCR beta genes. Amplified TCR beta libraries were sequenced as 87-base-pair reads on the Illumina HiSeq System. Under the source paper's analysis protocol: Across the roughly 600 repertoires, a later analysis counted tens of millions of unique TCR beta chains, some 11 million of which were shared by at least two donors. To remove PCR and sequencing errors, raw reads were error-corrected and collapsed into unique sequences using a nearest-neighbor algorithm that merged closely related sequences. CDR3 sequences were aligned to IMGT reference sequences to assign V, D and J gene segments. For a sequence to be retained, a match of at least six nucleotides to both a V gene segment and a J gene segment was required. Rearrangements were called productive when the CDR3 lacked stop codons and stayed in frame with V and J; all others were non-productive. CDR3 was defined according to IMGT convention as the region running from the second conserved V-encoded cysteine to the conserved J-encoded phenylalanine. The earlier analysis of some 550 of the donors excluded any sequence lacking an unambiguous match to a single V gene segment. An earlier analysis of 587 of the donors called V segments functional above 56.7% productive rearrangements and segregating when the between-donor standard deviation exceeded 5%. A statistical classification framework was built for diagnosing cytomegalovirus status from the catalog of TCR beta chain sequences. A later analysis assigned V and J genes by comparing TCR nucleotide sequences with IMGT/GENE-DB human TR gene sequences. The TCRdist pipeline was used in a later analysis to assign CDR3 sequences and most-parsimonious VDJ recombination scenarios. In a later analysis, each TCR beta chain was defined by its CDR3 amino acid sequence together with its V-gene family, and reads lacking a unique V-gene family were excluded. In a later analysis, approximately 640 highly shared, low-generation-probability nucleotide sequences were removed to address suspected cross-contamination and a sequencing artifact. A later analysis calculated a clonal expansion index for each public chain from normalized within-repertoire ranks of inferred template counts. A later analysis computed generation probabilities with a VDJ recombination model fitted to out-of-frame rearrangements, and checked the results against IGoR. In a later analysis, TCR-TCR, TCR-HLA and TCR-CMV co-occurrence was scored with hypergeometric tests, and a repertoire-size bias correction was applied to TCR pairs. False discovery rates were estimated in a later analysis by permuting HLA or CMV assignments 20 times. In a later analysis, co-occurring TCRs were grouped using DBSCAN, with TCRdist sequence similarity added in when clustering inside HLA-allele-positive subsets. Repertoires with fewer than 30,000 or more than 120,000 public chains were left out of co-occurrence clustering, as were several repertoires with anomalous nucleotide sharing. TCRdb mirrors the immuneACCESS table, restricted to in-frame sequences. Some clones are absent from its copies; in checked studies, under half trace to an unresolved V gene, and the reason for the others is unknown. The V and J calls and clone size are taken from that table; D and trimming were inferred from the DNA. The sample table lists nearly 300,000 clones, about nine tenths of them with a count of one. 4% of the sample rests with the top ten.

The record originates from a study of cytomegalovirus exposure and HLA in healthy donors (dated by TCRdb to about 2017). Broadly, across the study: According to an earlier analysis of 587 of the donors, about 179 million T cells yielded 120 million or so unique TCR beta sequences and around 280 Gb of sequence data. An early release that covered about 600 HLA-typed donors contained around 330 gigabases of sequencing data and about 84 million unique TCR sequences. The genetic ancestry cluster associated with self-reported Caucasian donors included around 76% of the 398 genotyped donors. The study aimed to test whether cataloging public T cell receptors could reveal signatures of past pathogen exposure. The study used immunosequencing to profile the T cell repertoires of some 600 subjects and linked those repertoires to cytomegalovirus serostatus. A separate validation cohort of 90 to 150 different subjects was used in addition to the approximately 670-subject first cohort. To predict cytomegalovirus infection status, the study brought together high-throughput TCR immunosequencing, statistical association of individual TCRs with disease status, and machine learning. In a later analysis, previously published TCR beta repertoires from 670 or so donors were re-analyzed and high-resolution HLA genotyping was added so that TCR occurrence patterns could be studied. Rather than using new phenotypic data, the later analysis identified candidate immune exposures from TCR beta sequences and from how often those sequences occurred across donors. An earlier analysis of some 500 of the donors used high-throughput TCR beta sequencing to judge whether each TCR beta V gene segment behaved as functional or pseudogenic. Donor age, sex, ethnicity and CMV serostatus were collected together with the repertoire data. A later genetic analysis used genome-wide SNP genotypes for about 65% of the roughly 700 donors, treating that subset as a discovery cohort. Every repertoire in the discovery cohort had been generated on one and the same sequencing platform. Both class I and class II loci were covered by HLA typing, at four-digit resolution. The number of typed donors differed by locus: 629-630 for A, B, C, DRB1 and DQB1; approximately 540 for DQA1; roughly 600 for DPA1; and 400 to 480 for DPB1. Because of strong linkage in the cohort, five DR-DQ haplotypes were treated as single units for association and clustering. On average, roughly 240,000 unique TCR beta nucleotide sequences were sequenced per donor among a few hundred genotyped donors of the cohort, with 15% to 20% of those sequences being non-productive. Broad study findings and their caveats: A few of the identified cytomegalovirus-associated TCR beta chains were confirmed in vitro to be specific for cytomegalovirus antigens. While some public TCRs were present in many individuals, most TCR sequences turned up only very rarely across donors. Sequencing depth was assumed to be roughly uniform across donors in the presence/absence analyses, though that assumption may not hold. In an earlier analysis of under 600 of the donors, most TCR beta V segments were observed in productive rearrangements about 87% or about 30% of the time, broadly matching IMGT annotations. It was suggested by the authors that the approach could potentially be generalized to other disease states and immunological phenotypes. Immune exposure information for the cohort was limited to CMV serostatus. The classifier was reported to diagnose cytomegalovirus status with high specificity and sensitivity in both the original cohort and the validation cohort. The study gave a list of about 150 TCR beta chains associated with cytomegalovirus. Because HLA typing was missing for some donors at each locus, association tests included only the typed subset. Compared with the 666-donor mean, donors in an Asian-associated ancestry cluster had fewer N-insertions in productive TCRs, according to a later genetic analysis. A later analysis found that most CMV-associated TCR beta chains appeared HLA-restricted, with HLA associations seemingly driven largely by CMV exposure. The sequencing pipeline was judged likely to have produced a cluster of highly shared sequence variants as a technical artifact. In a later analysis, HLA-associated TCR beta chains showed more clonal expansion and lower generation probabilities than non-associated chains that were equally common. When HLA alleles, especially DR and DQ, strongly co-occurred, attributing TCR associations to individual alleles was difficult. In a later analysis, several top co-occurrence clusters were reported to appear linked to parvovirus B19, influenza, CMV and Epstein-Barr virus. This cohort had only TCR beta chains sequenced, and the lack of alpha or paired-chain data limited which features could be detected. In a later analysis, around 15,000 TCR beta sequences were associated with specific HLA alleles at a false discovery rate of 0.05. A further reported finding was that TCR beta sequences accurately predicted the HLA-A and HLA-B alleles for most subjects in the first cohort. The earlier analysis of about 600 of the donors excluded 15 to 20 rarely observed V segments, including chromosome 9 orphons, because counts were too low. The 87-base-pair reads could not distinguish some IMGT-functional V segments, including TRBV6-2 and TRBV6-3, so those segments were excluded. Correlated functional status among segregating V segments might be attributable to linkage disequilibrium, but an unknown experimental factor could not be ruled out. In a later analysis, the rate of TCR association differed among HLA loci, with DRB1 alleles having the most associated TCRs and HLA-C alleles having the fewest. A later genetic analysis associated a missense DCLRE1C variant with V-gene and J-gene trimming of TCR beta chains, and an independent cohort replicated the association.

V is reduced by 3 bases and J by 2 bases, leaving a spacing of 18 bases between them. Its CDR3 holds 16 amino acids, cysteine through phenylalanine. Only the CDR3 DNA is retained, 48 bases long and in frame from the first base. Based on the germline V gene (reference sequence), the CDR1 and CDR2 sequences are SGHNT and YYREEE. In total, 600 or so healthy bone marrow donors made up the cohort. At the time of sampling, every cohort member was nominally healthy, though immune exposures that went unrecorded were likely present. The donor was CMV seropositive and was included in the group of 250 to 350 seropositive cohort members. A peripheral blood sample was provided by each donor, and peripheral blood mononuclear cells were used for TCR beta sequencing. Genomic DNA extraction from the blood cell samples was performed with the Qiagen DNeasy Blood Extraction Kit.

The receptor's source is a man in his forties or fifties in good health and CMV-seropositive. The V and J segments used are TRBV5-4 and TRBJ2-7; the D gene is perhaps TRBD2, from 6 matching bases. The sequenced sample was PBMCs. CDR3 loop: CASSSHSGTDPYEQYF. The nucleotides are TGTGCCAGCAGCTCTCATTCCGGGACTGATCCCTACGAGCAGTACTTC.